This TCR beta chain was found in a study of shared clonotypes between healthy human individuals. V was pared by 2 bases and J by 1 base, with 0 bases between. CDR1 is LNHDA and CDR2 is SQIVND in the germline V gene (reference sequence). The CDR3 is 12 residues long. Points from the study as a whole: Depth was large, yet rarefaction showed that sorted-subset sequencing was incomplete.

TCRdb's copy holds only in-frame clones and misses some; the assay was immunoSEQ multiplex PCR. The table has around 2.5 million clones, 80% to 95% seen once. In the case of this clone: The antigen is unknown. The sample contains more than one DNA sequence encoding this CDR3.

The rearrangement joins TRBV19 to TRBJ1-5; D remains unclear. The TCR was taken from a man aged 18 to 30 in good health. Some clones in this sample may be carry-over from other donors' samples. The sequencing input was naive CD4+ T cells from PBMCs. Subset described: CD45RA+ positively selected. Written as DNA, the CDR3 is TGTGCCAGTAGTATAAGCAATCAGCCCCAGCATTTT. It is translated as CASSISNQPQHF.